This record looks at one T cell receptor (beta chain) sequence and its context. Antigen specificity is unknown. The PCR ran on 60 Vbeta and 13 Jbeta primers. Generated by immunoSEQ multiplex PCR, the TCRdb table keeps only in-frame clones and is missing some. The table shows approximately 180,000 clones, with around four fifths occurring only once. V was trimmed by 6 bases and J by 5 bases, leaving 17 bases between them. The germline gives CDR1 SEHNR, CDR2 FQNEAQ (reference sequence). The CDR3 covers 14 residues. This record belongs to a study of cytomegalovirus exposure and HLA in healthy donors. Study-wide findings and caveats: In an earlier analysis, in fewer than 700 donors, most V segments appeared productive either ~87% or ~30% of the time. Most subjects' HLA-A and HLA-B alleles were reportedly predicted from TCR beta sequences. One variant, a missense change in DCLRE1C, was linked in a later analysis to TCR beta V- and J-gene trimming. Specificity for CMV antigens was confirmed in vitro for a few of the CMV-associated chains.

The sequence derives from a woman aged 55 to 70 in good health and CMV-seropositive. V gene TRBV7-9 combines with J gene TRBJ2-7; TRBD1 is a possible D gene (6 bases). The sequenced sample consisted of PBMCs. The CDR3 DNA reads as TGTGCCAGCAGTCATCCAGGCAGGGGCAACGAGCAGTACTTC. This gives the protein CASSHPGRGNEQYF.